The T cell receptor (beta chain) under discussion was sequenced for a study of T cell changes during pregnancy in multiple sclerosis. Data came from immunoSEQ multiplex PCR; TCRdb stores just in-frame clones and leaves some out. The data contain 93,000 or so clones, roughly nine tenths of them singletons. Germline V gene sequence: CDR1 LNHDA, CDR2 SQIVND (reference sequence). V lost 6 bases and J lost 12, with 15 bases in between. The CDR3 consists of 12 residues. The sequencing used peripheral blood, collected after pregnancy. This clonotype was sampled from a female donor with multiple sclerosis, enrolled in a pregnancy study. This chain connects TRBV19 to TRBJ1-5; weak D call: TRBD1 (5 bases). This chain's CDR3 is CASRGTGRVQHF. For the CDR3, the DNA is TGTGCCAGTAGGGGAACAGGAAGGGTCCAGCATTTT.